This entry describes one T cell receptor (beta chain). This sample stems from a study of T cells in localized non-small cell lung cancer. Method: immunoSEQ multiplex PCR; TCRdb's copy keeps in-frame clones and lacks some. In the table there are 35,000 to 45,000 clones, 86% of which are singletons. This CDR3 has 11 amino acids. Germline assignment: CDR1 SNHLY and CDR2 FYNNEI. Deletions cut 6 bases from V and 10 bases from J, with 12 bases between. Sequencing was performed on peripheral blood, taken before any cancer treatment. This receptor was obtained from a woman aged 18-55 years with stage III lung adenocarcinoma. The V and J genes are TRBV2 and TRBJ1-2; no clear D. In DNA, the CDR3 is TGTGCCAGCAGCGATTTCAAGGACTACACCTTC. It yields the protein CASSDFKDYTF.